The source of this TCR beta chain is a study of blood T cell repertoires in COVID-19. The overall study: Nucleic acid was either cDNA or gDNA, and it came from T cells, B-cell-depleted T cells, or PBMCs.

Concerning this clone itself: Mismatch with germline at one junction end may stem from a read error.

The CDR3 sequence is 13 residues long. CDR1 and CDR2 (germline): SGHKS, YYEKEE (reference sequence). Some clones are missing from TCRdb's copy, which holds only in-frame ones; the method was immunoSEQ multiplex PCR. The sample lists tens of thousands of clones, around 83% occurring once. The sequenced material came from peripheral blood. The rearrangement joins TRBV5-5 to TRBJ1-3; the D gene is possibly TRBD1 (6 bases). This TCR came from a human donor in a cohort sampled during active COVID-19. CDR3 protein: CASSLEGGSTIYF. The CDR3 nucleotides read TGTGCCAGCAGCTTGGAAGGGGGAAGCACCATATATTTT.